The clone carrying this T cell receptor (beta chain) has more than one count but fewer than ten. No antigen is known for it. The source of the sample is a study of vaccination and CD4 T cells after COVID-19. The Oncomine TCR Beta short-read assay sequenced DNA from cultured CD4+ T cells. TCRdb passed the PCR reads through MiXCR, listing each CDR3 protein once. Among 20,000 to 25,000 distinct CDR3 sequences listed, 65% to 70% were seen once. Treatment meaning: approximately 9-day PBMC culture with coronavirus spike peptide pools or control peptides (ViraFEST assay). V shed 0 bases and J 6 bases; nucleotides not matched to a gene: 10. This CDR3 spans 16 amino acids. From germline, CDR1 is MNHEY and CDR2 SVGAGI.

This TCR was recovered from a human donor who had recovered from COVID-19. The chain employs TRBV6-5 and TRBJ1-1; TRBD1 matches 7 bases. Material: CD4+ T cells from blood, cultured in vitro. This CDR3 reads CASSYSRGGARSEAFF. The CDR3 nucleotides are TGTGCCAGCAGTTACTCGAGAGGGGGCGCTCGGTCTGAAGCTTTCTTT.